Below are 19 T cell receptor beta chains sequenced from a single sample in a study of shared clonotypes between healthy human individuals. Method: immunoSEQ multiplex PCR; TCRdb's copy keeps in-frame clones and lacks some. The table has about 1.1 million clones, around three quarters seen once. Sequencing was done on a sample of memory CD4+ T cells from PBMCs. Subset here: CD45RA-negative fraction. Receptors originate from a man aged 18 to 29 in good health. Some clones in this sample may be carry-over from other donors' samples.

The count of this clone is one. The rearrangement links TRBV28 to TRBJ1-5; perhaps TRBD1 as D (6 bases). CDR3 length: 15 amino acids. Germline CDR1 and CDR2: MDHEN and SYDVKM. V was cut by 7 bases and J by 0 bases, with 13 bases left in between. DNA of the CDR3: TGTGCCAGCAAGGGGGGGGGTTATAGCAATCAGCCCCAGCATTTT. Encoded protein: CASKGGGYSNQPQHF.

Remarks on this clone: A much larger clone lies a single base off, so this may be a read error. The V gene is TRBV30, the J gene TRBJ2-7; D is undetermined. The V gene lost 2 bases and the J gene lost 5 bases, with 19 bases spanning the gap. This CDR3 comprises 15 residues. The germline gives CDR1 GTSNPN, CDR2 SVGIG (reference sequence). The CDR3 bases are TGTGCCTGGAGTCCGACCACATCTGTGGGGAACGAGCAGTACTTC. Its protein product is CAWSPTTSVGNEQYF.

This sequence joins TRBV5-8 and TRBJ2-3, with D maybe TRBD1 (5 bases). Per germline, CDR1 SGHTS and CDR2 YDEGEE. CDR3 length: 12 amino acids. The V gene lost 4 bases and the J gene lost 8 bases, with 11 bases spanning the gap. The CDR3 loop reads CASSQAQGTQYF. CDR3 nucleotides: TGTGCCAGCAGCCAGGCCCAGGGTACGCAGTATTTT.

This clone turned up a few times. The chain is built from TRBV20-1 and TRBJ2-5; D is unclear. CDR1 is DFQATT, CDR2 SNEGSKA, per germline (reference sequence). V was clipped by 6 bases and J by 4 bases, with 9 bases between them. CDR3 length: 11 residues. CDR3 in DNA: TGCAGTGCCACTGACGCAGAGACCCAGTACTTC. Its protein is CSATDAETQYF.

CDR3 nucleotides: TGTGCCAGCAGCTTAGGGGCTAGCGGCGCTAGCTCCTACAATGAGCAGTTCTTC. It codes for CASSLGASGASSYNEQFF. This chain links TRBV11-2 with TRBJ2-1; 7 bases map to TRBD2. In germline, CDR1 is SGHAT, CDR2 FQNNGV. V dropped 1 base and J dropped 0; count of bases not matched to a gene: 9. CDR3 size: 18 residues.

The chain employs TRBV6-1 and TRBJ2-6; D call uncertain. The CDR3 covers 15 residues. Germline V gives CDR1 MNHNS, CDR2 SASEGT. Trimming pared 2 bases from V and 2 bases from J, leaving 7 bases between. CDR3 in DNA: TGTGCCAGCAGTGAAATAGCAGCTGGGGCCAACGTCCTGACTTTC. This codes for CASSEIAAGANVLTF.

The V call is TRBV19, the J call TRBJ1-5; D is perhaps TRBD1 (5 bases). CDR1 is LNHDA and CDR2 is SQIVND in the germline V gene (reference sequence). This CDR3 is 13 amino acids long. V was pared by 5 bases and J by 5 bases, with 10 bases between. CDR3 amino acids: CASSLTVDQPQHF. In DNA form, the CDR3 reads TGTGCCAGTAGTCTGACAGTGGATCAGCCCCAGCATTTT.

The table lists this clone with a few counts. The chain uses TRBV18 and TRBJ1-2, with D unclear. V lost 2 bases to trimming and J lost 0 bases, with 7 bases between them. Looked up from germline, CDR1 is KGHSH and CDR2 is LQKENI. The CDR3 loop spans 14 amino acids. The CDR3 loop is CASSPALANYGYTF. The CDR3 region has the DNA TGTGCCAGCTCACCAGCGTTAGCTAACTATGGCTACACCTTC.

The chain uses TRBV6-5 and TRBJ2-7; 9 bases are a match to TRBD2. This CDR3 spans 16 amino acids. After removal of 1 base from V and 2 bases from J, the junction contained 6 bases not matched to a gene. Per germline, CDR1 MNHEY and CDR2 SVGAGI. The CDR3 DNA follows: TGTGCCAGCAGTTACTATAGCGGGAGCCGTCCCTACGAGCAGTACTTC. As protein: CASSYYSGSRPYEQYF.

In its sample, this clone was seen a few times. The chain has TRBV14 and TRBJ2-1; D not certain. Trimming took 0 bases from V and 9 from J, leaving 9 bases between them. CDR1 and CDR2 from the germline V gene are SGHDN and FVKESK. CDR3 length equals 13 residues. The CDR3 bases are TGTGCCAGCAGCCAAGATTGGCGGCTTGAGCAGTTCTTC. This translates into CASSQDWRLEQFF.

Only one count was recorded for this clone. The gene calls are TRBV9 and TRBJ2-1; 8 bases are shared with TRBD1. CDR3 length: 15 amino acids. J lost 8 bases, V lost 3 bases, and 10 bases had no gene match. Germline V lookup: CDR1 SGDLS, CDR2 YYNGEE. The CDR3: CASSADPGGGDEQFF. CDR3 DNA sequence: TGTGCCAGCAGCGCCGACCCAGGGGGCGGTGATGAGCAGTTCTTC.

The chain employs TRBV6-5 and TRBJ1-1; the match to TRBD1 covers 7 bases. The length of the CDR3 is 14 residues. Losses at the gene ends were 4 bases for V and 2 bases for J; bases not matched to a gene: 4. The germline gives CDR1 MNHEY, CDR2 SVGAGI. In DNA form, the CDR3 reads TGTGCCAGCAGTTCAGGGGGGTCCAACACTGAAGCTTTCTTT. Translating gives CASSSGGSNTEAFF.

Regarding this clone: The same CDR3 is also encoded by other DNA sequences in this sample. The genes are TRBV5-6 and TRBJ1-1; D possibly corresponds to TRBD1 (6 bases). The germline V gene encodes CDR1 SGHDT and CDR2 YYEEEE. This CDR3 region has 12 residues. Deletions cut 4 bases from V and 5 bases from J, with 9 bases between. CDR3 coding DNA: TGTGCCAGCAGCCTTACAGGGACTGAAGCTTTCTTT. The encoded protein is CASSLTGTEAFF.

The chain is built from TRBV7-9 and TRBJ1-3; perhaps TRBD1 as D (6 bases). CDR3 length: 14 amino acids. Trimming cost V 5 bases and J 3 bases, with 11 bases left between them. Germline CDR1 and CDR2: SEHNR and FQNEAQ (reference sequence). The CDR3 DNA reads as TGTGCCAGCAGCGTTACAGGGTTTGGAAACACCATATATTTT. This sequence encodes CASSVTGFGNTIYF.

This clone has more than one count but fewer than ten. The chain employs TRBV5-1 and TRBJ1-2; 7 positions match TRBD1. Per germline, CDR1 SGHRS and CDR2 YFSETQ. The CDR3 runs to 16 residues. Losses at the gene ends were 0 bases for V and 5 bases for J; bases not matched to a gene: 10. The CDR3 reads CASSLESPAGGYGYTF. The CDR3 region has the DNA TGCGCCAGCAGCTTGGAGAGCCCCGCAGGGGGTTATGGCTACACCTTC.

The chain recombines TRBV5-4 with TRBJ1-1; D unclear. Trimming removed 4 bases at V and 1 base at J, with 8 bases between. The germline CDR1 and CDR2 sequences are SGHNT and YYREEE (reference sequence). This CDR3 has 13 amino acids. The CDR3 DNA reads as TGTGCCAGCAGCCAATTCACGAACACTGAAGCTTTCTTT. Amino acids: CASSQFTNTEAFF.

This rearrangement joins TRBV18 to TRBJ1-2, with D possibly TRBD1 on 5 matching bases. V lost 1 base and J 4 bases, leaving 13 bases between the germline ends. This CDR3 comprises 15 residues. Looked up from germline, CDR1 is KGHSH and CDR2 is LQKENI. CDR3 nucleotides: TGTGCCAGCTCACCACGATCGGGGGAGGTCTATGGCTACACCTTC. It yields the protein CASSPRSGEVYGYTF.

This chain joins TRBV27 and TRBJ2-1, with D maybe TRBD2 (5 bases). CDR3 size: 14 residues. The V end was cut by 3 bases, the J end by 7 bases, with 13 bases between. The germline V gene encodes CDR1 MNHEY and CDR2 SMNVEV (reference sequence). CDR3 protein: CASSLPAGQNEQFF. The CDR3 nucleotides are TGTGCCAGCAGTTTGCCGGCGGGCCAGAATGAGCAGTTCTTC.

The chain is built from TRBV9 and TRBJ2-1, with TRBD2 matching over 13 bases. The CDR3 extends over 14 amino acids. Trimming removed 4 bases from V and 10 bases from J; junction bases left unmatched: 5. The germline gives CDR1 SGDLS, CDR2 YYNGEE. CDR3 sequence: CASSPGLAGTEQFF. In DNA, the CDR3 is TGTGCCAGCAGCCCGGGACTAGCGGGAACGGAGCAGTTCTTC. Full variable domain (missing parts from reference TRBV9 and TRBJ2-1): DSGVTQTPKHLITATGQRVTLRCSPRSGDLSVYWYQQSLDQGLQFLIQYYNGEERAKGNILERFSAQQFPDLHSELNLSSLELGDSALYFCASSPGLAGTEQFFGPGTRLTVL.